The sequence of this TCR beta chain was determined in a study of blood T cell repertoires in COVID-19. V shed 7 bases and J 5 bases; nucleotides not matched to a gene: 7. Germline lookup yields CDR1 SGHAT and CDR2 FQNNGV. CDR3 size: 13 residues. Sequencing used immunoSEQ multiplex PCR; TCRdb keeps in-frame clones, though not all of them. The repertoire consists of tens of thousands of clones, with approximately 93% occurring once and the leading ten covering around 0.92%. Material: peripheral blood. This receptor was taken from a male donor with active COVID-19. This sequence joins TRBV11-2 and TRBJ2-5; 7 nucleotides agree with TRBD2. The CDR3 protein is CASTLGRAETQYF. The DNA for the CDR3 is TGTGCCAGCACCCTGGGGAGGGCGGAGACCCAGTACTTC.